The 22 T cell receptor beta chains below all came from one sample that was sequenced in a study of regulatory T cells in long-lasting Graves disease. Regarding time point: persistent/refractory GD, antithyroid drugs over 5 years with positive TRAb. Making the TCR library involved RNA that had been extracted from PBMCs. Combining iRepertoire HTBI primers with Arm-PCR of CDR3 regions, the authors built TCR beta libraries. MiXCR, applied by TCRdb to the multiplex PCR reads, yields one record per CDR3 protein. Found here are about 430,000 distinct CDR3 sequences, around 23% of them singletons; the top ten hold roughly an eighth. The specimen comprised peripheral blood mononuclear cells (PBMCs), sampled when the disease was refractory, from a patient treated with antithyroid drugs. Receptors originate from a female donor with Graves disease.

The chain has TRBV3-1 and TRBJ1-5; 9 bases are shared with TRBD1. From germline, CDR1 is LGHDT and CDR2 YNNKEL (reference sequence). The CDR3 length is 18 residues. V was pared by 3 bases and J by 1 base, with 10 bases of the junction left unmatched. CDR3 in amino acids: CASSQATGGGLSNQPQHF. CDR3 nucleotides: TGTGCCAGCAGCCAGGCTACAGGGGGCGGGCTCAGCAATCAGCCCCAGCATTTT.

This clonotype was detected ten times or more. The V gene is TRBV20-1, the J gene TRBJ2-4; 8 nucleotides line up with TRBD1. V shed 6 bases and J 3 bases; nucleotides not matched to a gene: 7. CDR1 DFQATT and CDR2 SNEGSKA come from the germline V gene (reference sequence). The CDR3 runs 14 residues. CDR3 DNA: TGCAGTGCCTACGACAGGGGAGGCAAAAACATTCAGTACTTC. Translation: CSAYDRGGKNIQYF.

There are a few counts of this clonotype. The chain is built from TRBV30 and TRBJ1-2; D is unclear. Trimming cost V 0 bases and J 7 bases, with 12 bases left between them. Germline assignment: CDR1 GTSNPN and CDR2 SVGIG (reference sequence). The CDR3 totals 13 residues. CDR3 protein: CAWSVRTWGGYTF. As DNA, the CDR3 is TGTGCCTGGAGTGTACGGACCTGGGGTGGCTACACCTTC.

In this sample, this clonotype turned up a few times. J is TRBJ2-7 and V is TRBV7-9, with D hard to call. The length of the CDR3 is 13 residues. The V gene lost 5 bases and the J gene lost 0 bases, with 8 bases spanning the gap. Germline V CDR1 and CDR2: SEHNR, FQNEAQ (reference sequence). CDR3 nucleotides: TGTGCCAGCAGCACCCTAGGCTCCTACGAGCAGTACTTC. Residues: CASSTLGSYEQYF.

A few counts support this clonotype. The genes are TRBV6-1 and TRBJ1-1; no reliable D call. Trimming cost V 7 bases and J 4 bases, with 7 bases left between them. The CDR3 extends over 11 amino acids. CDR1 MNHNS and CDR2 SASEGT come from the germline V gene. DNA of the CDR3: TGTGCCAGCAAGACAACCACTGAAGCTTTCTTT. The encoded protein is CASKTTTEAFF.

In this sample, this clonotype turned up many times. CDR3 bases: TGTGCCAGCACCCCCTTTCGGACAGGCGAAGCTTTCTTT. Translation gives CASTPFRTGEAFF. The V and J genes are TRBV28 and TRBJ1-1; 7 positions match TRBD1. CDR1 and CDR2 (germline): MDHEN, SYDVKM. V was pared by 7 bases and J by 8 bases, with 10 bases of the junction left unmatched. The CDR3 totals 13 residues.

This clonotype was seen ten or more times. The J gene is TRBJ2-7, the V gene TRBV14; D could derive from TRBD1 or TRBD2 (6 bases each). In germline, CDR1 is SGHDN, CDR2 FVKESK. The CDR3 totals 14 residues. The V end was cut by 0 bases, the J end by 6 bases, with 12 bases between. CDR3 region: CASSQESTGAEQYF. CDR3 sequence (DNA): TGTGCCAGCAGCCAAGAATCGACGGGGGCCGAGCAGTACTTC.

A few counts support this clonotype. With a much larger clone just one base away, this may be a read error. CDR3 DNA: TGTGCCAGCAGTTTTGGACCGTACTATGGCCACACCTTC. Protein sequence: CASSFGPYYGHTF. The chain carries TRBV27 and TRBJ1-2; unclear D gene. Germline CDR1 MNHEY, CDR2 SMNVEV (reference sequence). CDR3 length equals 13 residues.

This chain connects TRBV28 to TRBJ2-3; 12 bases fit TRBD2. Unmatched junction bases numbered 9, after V lost 5 bases and J lost 6 bases. The length of the CDR3 is 16 residues. Germline-derived CDR1 and CDR2 are MDHEN and SYDVKM. The CDR3 loop reads CASSTPTSGSGDTQYF. CDR3 bases: TGTGCCAGCAGTACCCCGACTAGCGGGAGCGGCGATACGCAGTATTTT.

This clonotype was picked up a small number of times. The chain has TRBV12-5 and TRBJ2-1, with 7 bases fitting TRBD2. J gave up 9 bases and V 3 bases, and 5 bases lay outside the gene matches. There are 13 residues in the CDR3. Germline CDR1 reads LGHNT; CDR2 reads FRNRAP. The CDR3 DNA reads as TGTGCTAGTGGTTTTGTCGGGAGGCGTGAGCAGTTCTTC. Protein: CASGFVGRREQFF.

In regard to this clonotype: One base away lies a much larger clone, so this may be a sequencing read error. V is TRBV2 and J is TRBJ2-5; no clear D. CDR3 length equals 11 residues. Germline V CDR1 and CDR2: SNHLY, FYNNEI. CDR3 DNA sequence: TGTGCCAGCAGCCTGAGATGGACCCGGTACTTC. Its translation: CASSLRWTRYF.

This clonotype was detected many times. V usage is TRBV28 and J usage is TRBJ1-5, with D possibly matching TRBD1 (6 bases). The CDR3 totals 15 residues. Germline assignment: CDR1 MDHEN and CDR2 SYDVKM. Deletions cut 7 bases from V and 3 bases from J, with 16 bases between. The CDR3: CASTFEGGYNQPQHF. CDR3 bases: TGTGCCAGCACTTTCGAGGGGGGGTACAATCAGCCCCAGCATTTT.

V gene TRBV9 combines with J gene TRBJ1-1; possible D gene TRBD1, 5 bases. V was cut by 3 bases and J by 5 bases, with 17 bases left in between. The germline CDR1 and CDR2 sequences are SGDLS and YYNGEE. This CDR3 region has 15 residues. CDR3: CASSDPGTGGTEAFF. CDR3 coding DNA: TGTGCCAGCAGCGACCCCGGGACCGGGGGGACTGAAGCTTTCTTT.

The chain combines TRBV20-1 with TRBJ1-1; D is perhaps TRBD1 (6 bases). The CDR3 covers 15 residues. V lost 6 bases to trimming and J lost 0 bases, with 17 bases between them. Germline V lookup: CDR1 DFQATT, CDR2 SNEGSKA (reference sequence). The CDR3 nucleotides read TGCAGTGCCCCCCGGGACACCGTTATGAACACTGAAGCTTTCTTT. It specifies CSAPRDTVMNTEAFF.

This clonotype was observed many times. This rearrangement joins TRBV9 to TRBJ2-7, with 8 positions matching TRBD2. Germline V lookup: CDR1 SGDLS, CDR2 YYNGEE. The J segment lost 6 bases and the V segment lost 0 bases, leaving 8 bases of the junction unmatched. The CDR3 consists of 15 residues. The CDR3 nucleotides read TGTGCCAGCAGCGTAGAGGGTAGCGGGATATCCGAGCAGTACTTC. Its protein product is CASSVEGSGISEQYF.

This chain links TRBV3-1 with TRBJ2-4; tentatively, D is TRBD1 (5 bases). Trimming left V 3 bases short and J 4 bases short, with 13 bases between. The CDR3 has 15 residues. Germline CDR1 and CDR2: LGHDT and YNNKEL (reference sequence). The CDR3: CASSHVDKQKNIQYF. CDR3 nucleotides: TGTGCCAGCAGCCACGTGGACAAGCAAAAAAACATTCAGTACTTC. The full variable domain, completed using reference TRBV3-1 and TRBJ2-4, is DTAVSQTPKYLVTQMGNDKSIKCEQNLGHDTMYWYKQDSKKFLKIMFSYNNKELIINETVPNRFSPKSPDKAHLNLHINSLELGDSAVYFCASSHVDKQKNIQYFGAGTRLSVL.

This clonotype has more than one count but fewer than ten. This chain connects TRBV20-1 to TRBJ2-7; 7 positions match TRBD1. The germline gives CDR1 DFQATT, CDR2 SNEGSKA (reference sequence). The V gene end was trimmed by 1 base and the J gene end by 4 bases; junction bases not matched to a gene: 4. The CDR3 runs 13 residues. The CDR3, as DNA: TGCAGTGCTAGAGTTAGACAGGGTTACGAGCAGTACTTC. Its translation is CSARVRQGYEQYF.

This clonotype was detected ten times or more. In DNA, the CDR3 is TGTGCCAGCAGCCCAGGAGTCACAGAAGACTACCAAGAGACCCAGTACTTC. Protein product: CASSPGVTEDYQETQYF. The V gene is TRBV3-1, the J gene TRBJ2-5; the D is unclear. The V gene lost 4 bases and the J gene lost 0 bases, with 18 bases spanning the gap. This CDR3 is 17 amino acids long. The germline gives CDR1 LGHDT, CDR2 YNNKEL (reference sequence).

Here the CDR3 reads CASSIGTVTYEQYF. For the CDR3, the DNA is TGTGCCAGCAGCATCGGGACGGTGACCTACGAGCAGTACTTC. The chain links TRBV7-3 to TRBJ2-7; D is tentatively TRBD1 or TRBD2 (5 bases each). Germline V gene lookup returns CDR1 SGHTA and CDR2 FQGTGA. This CDR3 comprises 14 residues. Trimming took off 5 bases at V and 2 bases at J, with 13 bases between the two ends. Combining the CDR3 with reference TRBV7-3 and TRBJ2-7 gives the whole variable domain GAGVSQTPSNKVTEKGKYVELRCDPISGHTALYWYRQSLGQGPEFLIYFQGTGAADDSGLPNDRFFAVRPEGSVSTLKIQRTERGDSAVYLCASSIGTVTYEQYFGPGTRLTVT.

In this sample, this clonotype turned up many times. The chain couples TRBV3-1 to TRBJ2-7; D is undetermined. Germline assignment: CDR1 LGHDT and CDR2 YNNKEL (reference sequence). V lost 4 bases and J lost 1, with 11 bases in between. The length of the CDR3 is 14 residues. CDR3: CASSPFSQSYEQYF. The CDR3 DNA is TGTGCCAGCAGCCCCTTCTCGCAGTCCTACGAGCAGTACTTC.

In its sample, this clonotype was seen a few times. The V and J genes are TRBV2 and TRBJ2-7; no reliable D call. This CDR3 is 15 amino acids long. The V end was cut by 10 bases, the J end by 5 bases, with 24 bases between. The germline V gene has CDR1 SNHLY and CDR2 FYNNEI. CDR3 nucleotides: TGTGCCACACATAAAGGTCTCCTGGATGCCCACGAGCAGTACTTC. This codes for CATHKGLLDAHEQYF.

This clonotype showed up many times. This chain joins TRBV20-1 and TRBJ2-5, with D unclear. Trimming cost V 5 bases and J 0 bases, with 7 bases left between them. CDR1 and CDR2 (germline): DFQATT, SNEGSKA (reference sequence). The CDR3 runs 12 residues. CDR3 sequence reads: CSALSHQETQYF. CDR3 nucleotides: TGCAGTGCTTTATCACACCAAGAGACCCAGTACTTC.